This T cell receptor (beta chain) originates from a study of sequential checkpoint blockade in melanoma. Treatment here: randomized to nivolumab then ipilimumab (arm A) or the reverse (arm B). From thawed PBMCs, live CD3+CD8+ cells negative for CD19 and CD56 were sorted. Sequencing used immunoSEQ multiplex PCR; TCRdb keeps in-frame clones, though not all of them. The repertoire has 20,000 to 25,000 clones, 65% to 85% of them found once; the top ten carry about a tenth. The CDR3 covers 15 residues. Between the trimmed V and J ends, which lost 0 bases and 1 base, there was a span of 9 bases. The germline CDR1 and CDR2 sequences are SGHAT and FQNNGV.

The chain couples TRBV11-2 to TRBJ1-1, with D tentatively TRBD1 (5 bases). The clonotype was recovered from a human donor with melanoma. Sample: CD8+ T cells sorted from blood (inferred from file names), taken from a patient given nivolumab and ipilimumab in sequence. CDR3 region: CASSLETVRNTEAFF. CDR3 nucleotides: TGTGCCAGCAGCTTAGAGACAGTGCGGAACACTGAAGCTTTCTTT.